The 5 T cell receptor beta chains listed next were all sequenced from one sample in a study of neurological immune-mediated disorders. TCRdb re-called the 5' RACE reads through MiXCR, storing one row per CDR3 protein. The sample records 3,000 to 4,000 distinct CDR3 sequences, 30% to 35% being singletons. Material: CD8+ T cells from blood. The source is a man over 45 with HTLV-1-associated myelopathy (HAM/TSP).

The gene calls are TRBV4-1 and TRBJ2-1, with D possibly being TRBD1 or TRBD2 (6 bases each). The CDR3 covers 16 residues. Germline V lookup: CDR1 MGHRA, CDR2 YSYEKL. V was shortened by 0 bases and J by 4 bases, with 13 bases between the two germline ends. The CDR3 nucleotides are TGCGCCAGCAGCCAAGATGGTTCGGGGGCTTACAATGAGCAGTTCTTC. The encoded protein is CASSQDGSGAYNEQFF.

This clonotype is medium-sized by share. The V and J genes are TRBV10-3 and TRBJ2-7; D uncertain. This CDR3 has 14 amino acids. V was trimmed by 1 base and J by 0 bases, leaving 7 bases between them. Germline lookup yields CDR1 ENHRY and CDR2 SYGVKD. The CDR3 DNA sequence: TGTGCCATCAGTGAGTACGAAAGCTCCTACGAGCAGTACTTC. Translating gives CAISEYESSYEQYF.

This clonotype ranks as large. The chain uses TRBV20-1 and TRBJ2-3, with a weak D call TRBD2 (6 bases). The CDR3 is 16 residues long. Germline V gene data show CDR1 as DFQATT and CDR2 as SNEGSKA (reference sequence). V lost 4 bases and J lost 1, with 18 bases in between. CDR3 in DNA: TGCAGTGCTAATCTTATAGCGGATTGGGGCACAGATACGCAGTATTTT. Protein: CSANLIADWGTDTQYF.

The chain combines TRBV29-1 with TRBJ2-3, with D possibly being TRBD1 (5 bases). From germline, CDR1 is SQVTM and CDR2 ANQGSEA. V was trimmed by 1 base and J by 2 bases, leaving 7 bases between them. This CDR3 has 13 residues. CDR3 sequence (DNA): TGCAGCGTTGAAGGACAGTTCACAGATACGCAGTATTTT. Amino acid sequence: CSVEGQFTDTQYF.

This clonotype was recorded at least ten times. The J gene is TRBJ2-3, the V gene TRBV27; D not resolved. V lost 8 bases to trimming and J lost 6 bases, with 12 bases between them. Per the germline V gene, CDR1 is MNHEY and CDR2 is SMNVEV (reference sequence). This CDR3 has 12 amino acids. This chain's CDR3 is CASRSRRDTQYF. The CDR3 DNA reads TGTGCCAGCCGGTCCCGGCGGGATACGCAGTATTTT.